This T cell receptor (beta chain) was recorded in a study of primary melanoma T cells and metastatic recurrence (dated by TCRdb to about 2020). Background for the entire study: The cohort comprised 210 or so primary melanomas of stage T2 to T4, with thickness greater than 1 mm. The study tested whether T-cell fraction and T-cell repertoire clonality in primary melanoma tumors predicted patient outcome. The T-cell fraction measured by TCR beta sequencing was compared against progression-free survival as the clinical outcome. The sequencing-derived T-cell fraction was compared with histopathological grading of tumor-infiltrating lymphocytes.

The germline V and J ends show losses of 4 bases and 6 bases respectively, and no gene match explains 2 bases of the junction. Its CDR3 holds 13 amino acids, cysteine through phenylalanine. This entry keeps only the CDR3 DNA: 39 bases, framed from base 1. From the germline V gene, CDR1 is MNHGY and CDR2 is SAAAGT. The primary melanoma of each patient had been surgically resected and was considered potentially curable but at risk of metastatic recurrence. Preparation of the library involved the immunoSEQ multiplex PCR assay. High-throughput sequencing of the T-cell receptor beta chain was performed on primary melanoma tumor tissue. On the study's bioinformatics: TCRB CDR3 sharing between samples and the distribution of insertions and deletions were included in the repertoire analyses. A gradient-boosted model ranked the predictive value of the T-cell fraction against histopathological variables. TCRdb holds this immuneACCESS table with in-frame rearrangements only. Some clones are missing; in checked studies, unresolved V genes explain under half, and the rest has no known cause. Clone size and the V and J calls come from that table; the DNA yielded D and trimming. For this sample there are some 800 clones; under 85% appear just once. 15% of the sample comes from the top ten.

Broad study findings and their caveats: Reportedly, adding T-cell fraction to tumor thickness improved progression-free survival prediction more than adding any other histopathological variable did. The authors framed an effective T-cell-mediated antitumor response in primary melanoma only as a suggestion, not a demonstrated mechanism. Progression-free survival was reportedly predicted by the tumor T-cell fraction independently of thickness, ulceration, mitotic rate and age. Regardless of nodal disease, mitotic rate or ulceration status, a T-cell fraction above 20% appeared to be protective.

Remarks on this clone: Its recognized antigen is unknown. Per-base qualities were not stored, and no clone one base away is much larger.

The sequence was obtained from a human donor with melanoma. What was sequenced was melanoma tumor tissue. Rearrangement joined TRBV6-8 to TRBJ2-1, and 8 junctional nucleotides match TRBD2. The DNA is TGTGCCAGCAGTTCCGGGACTAGCAATGAGCAGTTCTTC. Its product reads: CASSSGTSNEQFF.